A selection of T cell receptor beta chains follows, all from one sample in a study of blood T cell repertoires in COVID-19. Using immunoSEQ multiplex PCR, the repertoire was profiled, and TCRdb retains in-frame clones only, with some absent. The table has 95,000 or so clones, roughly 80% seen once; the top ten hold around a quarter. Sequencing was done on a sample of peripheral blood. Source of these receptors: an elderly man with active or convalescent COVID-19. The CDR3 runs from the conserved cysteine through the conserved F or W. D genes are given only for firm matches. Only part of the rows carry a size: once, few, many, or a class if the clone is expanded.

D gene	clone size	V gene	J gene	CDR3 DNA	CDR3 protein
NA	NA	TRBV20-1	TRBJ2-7	TGCAGTGCTAGTCGTCCGCTTGGGAGCTCCTACGAGCAGTACTTC	CSASRPLGSSYEQYF
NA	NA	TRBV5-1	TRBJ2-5	TGCGCCAGCAGCTTGGTGACAGAGTACCAAGAGACCCAGTACTTC	CASSLVTEYQETQYF
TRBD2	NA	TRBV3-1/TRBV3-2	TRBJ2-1	TGTGCCAGCAGCCAAGTGACTAGCGGGGTCTCCTACAATGAGCAGTTCTTC	CASSQVTSGVSYNEQFF
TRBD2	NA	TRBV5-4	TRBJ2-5	TGTGCCAGCAGCTTTGACCTAGCGGGGGGCCAAGAGACCCAGTACTTC	CASSFDLAGGQETQYF
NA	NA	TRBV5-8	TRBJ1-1	TGTGCCAGCGAAAGGAGGGCGGTGAACACTGAAGCTTTCTTT	CASERRAVNTEAFF
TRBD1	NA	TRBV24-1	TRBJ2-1	TGTGCCACCAGAGCCGGGACAGGGGAGTACAATGAGCAGTTCTTC	CATRAGTGEYNEQFF
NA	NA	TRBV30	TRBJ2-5	TGTGCCTGGAGTGTAATTGGCCAGGAGACCCAGTACTTC	CAWSVIGQETQYF
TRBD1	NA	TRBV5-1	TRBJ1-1	TGCGCCAGCAGCTCGGGTTGGGACAGGGTTGACACTGAAGCTTTCTTT	CASSSGWDRVDTEAFF
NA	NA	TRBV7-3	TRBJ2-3	TGTGCCAGCAGCTTAAGATTGGGGGGAGTCACAGATACGCAGTATTTT	CASSLRLGGVTDTQYF
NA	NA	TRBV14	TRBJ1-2	TGTGCCAGCAGCCAAGACCGCGGGCCCTATGGCTACACCTTC	CASSQDRGPYGYTF
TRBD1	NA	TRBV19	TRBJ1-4	TGTGCCAGTAGTGCCCGGACAGGGCGATCAACTAATGAAAAACTGTTTTTT	CASSARTGRSTNEKLFF
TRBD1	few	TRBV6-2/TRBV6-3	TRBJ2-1	TGTGCCAGCAGCCCTCCGGGACAGGACTACAATGAGCAGTTCTTC	CASSPPGQDYNEQFF
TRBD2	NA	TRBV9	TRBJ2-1	TGTGCCAGCAGCCCGGGACTAGCGTGGAATGAGCAGTTCTTC	CASSPGLAWNEQFF
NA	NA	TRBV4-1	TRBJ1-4	TGCGCCAGCAGCCAAGGGGGGGTAAGGGAGGAAAAACTGTTTTTT	CASSQGGVREEKLFF
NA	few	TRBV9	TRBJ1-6	TGTGCCAGCGGGGCAGGGGCTTATAATTCACCCCTCCACTTT	CASGAGAYNSPLHF
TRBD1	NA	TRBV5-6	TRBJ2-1	TGTGCCAGCAGCTTGGAGGGGGCCCTATCCTACAATGAGCAGTTCTTC	CASSLEGALSYNEQFF
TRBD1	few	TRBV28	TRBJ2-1	TGTGCCAGCACTCGGACAGGGATGGTCTATGAGCAGTTCTTC	CASTRTGMVYEQFF
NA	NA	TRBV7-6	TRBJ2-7	TGTGCCAGCAGCTTGGAGACAGGAATCTCCTACGAGCAGTACTTC	CASSLETGISYEQYF
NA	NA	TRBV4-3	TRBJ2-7	TGCGCCAGCAGCGCGGGAGCAACAGGGTTAGGGGGTGAGCAGTACTTC	CASSAGATGLGGEQYF
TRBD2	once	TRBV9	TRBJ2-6	TGTGCCAGCAGCGGAGGACTAGCGGGGTTCTCTGGGGCCAACGTCCTGACTTTC	CASSGGLAGFSGANVLTF
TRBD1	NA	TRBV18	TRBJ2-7	TGTGCCAGCTCATCCGAAACAGGGGGTTCTTACGAGCAGTACTTC	CASSSETGGSYEQYF
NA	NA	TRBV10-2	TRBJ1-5	TGCGCCAGCAGTGAGTCGGGGCATCGCAATCAGCCCCAGCATTTT	CASSESGHRNQPQHF
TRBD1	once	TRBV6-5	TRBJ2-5	TGTGCCAGCAGTCCAGGGGGTTGGGGGGAGACCCAGTACTTC	CASSPGGWGETQYF
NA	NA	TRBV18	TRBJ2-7	TGTGCCAGCTCACTGGGTGGGGGGACCTACGAGCAGTACTTC	CASSLGGGTYEQYF
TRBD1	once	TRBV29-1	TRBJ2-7	TGCAGCGTTGTAGGGGACAGAAACAACTACGAGCAGTACTTC	CSVVGDRNNYEQYF
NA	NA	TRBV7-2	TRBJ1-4	TGTGCCAGCAGCCCTGGGGGGGCGGATGAAAAACTGTTTTTT	CASSPGGADEKLFF
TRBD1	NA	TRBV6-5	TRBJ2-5	TGTGCCAGCAGGCTGTCAGGGGGACAAGAGACCCAGTACTTC	CASRLSGGQETQYF
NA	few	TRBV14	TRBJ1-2	TGTGCCAGCAGCCAAGGACAGTTCTATGGCTACACCTTC	CASSQGQFYGYTF
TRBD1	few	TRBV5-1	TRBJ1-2	TGCGCCAGCAGCCTTGGGGACAGGGACGGCTACACCTTC	CASSLGDRDGYTF
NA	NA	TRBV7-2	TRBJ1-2	TGTGCCAGCAGCTTAGAGGGGGTCACACGTCTCGGCTACACCTTC	CASSLEGVTRLGYTF